This T cell receptor beta chain was identified in a study of cytomegalovirus exposure and HLA in healthy donors. The CDR3 length is 14 residues. The germline gives CDR1 SGHRS, CDR2 YFSETQ. V lost 4 bases to trimming and J lost 4 bases; unmatched junction nucleotides: 8. The method was immunoSEQ multiplex PCR; TCRdb's version includes in-frame clones alone and lacks a portion of them. The sample comprises 150,000 to 200,000 clones, 85% of which are singletons, and roughly 15% rests with the top ten. The clonotype was recovered from a man younger than 35 in good health and CMV-seropositive. V gene TRBV5-1 combines with J gene TRBJ2-7; 7 bases map to TRBD1. Sequencing input: PBMCs. Here the CDR3 reads CASSLSGQRYEQYF. CDR3 coding DNA: TGCGCCAGCAGCCTCTCGGGACAGCGTTACGAGCAGTACTTC.